This T cell receptor beta chain was profiled in a study of cytotoxic CD8 clonotypes in ibrutinib-treated CLL (TCRdb year 2021). Regarding the complete study: The cohort had about a dozen relapsed/refractory and 15 treatment-naive patients; 17 to 18 were IGHV unmutated. Cryopreserved peripheral blood mononuclear cells were collected at three points: before therapy, at response, and at either sustained remission or disease progression. All remission and progressive disease samples were collected while patients were still receiving ibrutinib. An average of roughly 250,000 productive templates and 94,082 productive rearrangements was obtained per sample. Of the 86 participants in the trial, about 25 had longitudinal samples available. Responses were partial in 24 patients and complete in 2; after median 68 months follow-up, about 14 stayed in remission and about 12 progressed. Response samples were obtained after a median of approximately eleven months of treatment, with a range of roughly 6 to 40 months. On the study overall, not on this receptor specifically: Clonality increased at ibrutinib response, stayed stable in sustained remission, and fell back toward baseline at progression. Public clonotypes were found to be uncommon and were observed to contract or remain stable during treatment; the increase in clonality was shown to reflect expansion of private clonotypes at ibrutinib response. Sampling times were not matched between patients in sustained remission and patients whose disease was progressing, and lymph node repertoires were not examined. Baseline clonality was found to be higher than that of age-matched healthy donors and was strongly correlated with circulating CD8+ T-cell counts.

The goal of deep resolution MiSeq sequencing was a depth between 1 in 1 million and 1 in 200,000 T cells, and coverage averaged 10x per clonotype. TCR beta libraries were generated with the immunoSEQ hsTCRB Kit. Turning to the authors' computational methods: ImmunoSEQ Data Assistant and ImmunoSEQ Analyzer were used for data analysis, and V, D and J genes were assigned according to IMGT definitions. Clonality, which ranges from 0 to 1, was calculated as one minus the normalized Shannon entropy of productive rearrangement frequencies. Only overrepresented clonotypes making up at least 0.05% of the repertoire of each patient were included in the public clonotype analysis. Repertoires from thirteen age-matched healthy donors in immuneACCESS were used as clonality controls. TCRdb re-hosts the immuneACCESS table, in-frame sequences only. Its copies lack some clones; in the studies checked, an unresolved V gene accounts for under half of them, and the cause for the rest is not known. Clone size and the V and J calls come from that table; the DNA yielded D and trimming. This sample lists 200,000 or so clones; roughly 79% were detected once. The ten largest account for around 10% of the sample.

Of note for this clone: What antigen it recognizes has not been identified. Base qualities are missing; no much larger clone stands one base away.

What this sample's time point label stands for: more than 10 months on ibrutinib. For TCR beta library preparation, approximately 2.2 micrograms of genomic DNA were isolated from cryopreserved PBMCs. Longitudinal blood samples from CLL patients receiving ibrutinib monotherapy were subjected to high-throughput TCR beta sequencing. The patients were enrolled in a single-center, open-label phase 2 trial of ibrutinib monotherapy. Sequencing used PBMCs, obtained after 12 months of ibrutinib treatment. The TCR originated in a human donor with chronic lymphocytic leukemia.

DNA sequence: TGCGCCAGCAGCCAACCACGGGAGGCTGGAAACACCATATATTTT. Its protein product is CASSQPREAGNTIYF. The sequence is built from TRBV4-1 and TRBJ1-3; the D gene assignment is ambiguous. Between the V and J ends, shortened by 2 bases and 2 bases respectively, the junction contains 10 bases. Sequences MGHRA (CDR1) and YSYEKL (CDR2) are obtained from the germline V gene. The CDR3 measures 15 amino acids from cysteine to phenylalanine. Solely the CDR3 DNA is kept, with 45 bases framed from the first base.